The present entry profiles one TCR beta chain with its context. Its antigen remains unknown. 5'RACE with constant-segment primers built TCRalpha and TCRbeta cDNA libraries with UMIs. TCRdb itself ran the 5' RACE reads through MiXCR, one entry per CDR3 protein. The data show 150,000 or so distinct CDR3 sequences, with more than 14% seen just once and about 14% held by the top ten. These data come from a study of T-cell memory formation after mild COVID-19. The CDR3 has 13 residues. The germline gives CDR1 SGHKS, CDR2 YYEKEE (reference sequence). J gave up 8 bases and V 0 bases, and 4 bases lay outside the gene matches. Study-wide results and limits: Clones contracting day 15 to 85 were balanced CD4/CD8; later expanders leaned CD4+. There was no confirmation that second-wave clones peaking on day 37 were SARS-CoV-2 specific.

Sequenced material: PBMCs or a T cell subset sorted from them (not recorded which). This sequence originates from an adult woman who had mild COVID-19 (a few samples of this study predate the infection). Cell type and time point are not known. The V call is TRBV5-5, the J call TRBJ1-1; 7 bases agree with TRBD1. This chain's CDR3 is CASSLGTGGEAFF. CDR3 DNA: TGTGCCAGCAGCTTGGGGACAGGTGGGGAAGCTTTCTTT. Full variable domain (remainder filled in from reference TRBV5-5 and TRBJ1-1): DAGVTQSPTHLIKTRGQQVTLRCSPISGHKSVSWYQQVLGQGPQFIFQYYEKEERGRGNFPDRFSARQFPNYSSELNVNALLLGDSALYLCASSLGTGGEAFFGQGTRLTVV.